A selection of T cell receptor beta chains follows, all from one sample in a study of identical twins. MiXCR, applied by TCRdb to the 5' RACE reads, yields one record per CDR3 protein. The sample comprises a few hundred thousand distinct CDR3 sequences, about 9% of which are singletons, and 2.5% to 3.5% rests with the top ten. These data were also reused for a study on yellow fever vaccine responses in identical twins.

Material: CD8+ T cells sorted from blood. The origin of the receptors is a woman under 30 in good health. The CDR3 runs from the conserved cysteine through the conserved F or W. Each record gives: J gene, D gene, V gene, clone size, CDR3 DNA, CDR3 protein. D genes are given only for firm matches. A clone size is listed for some rows: how often the clone was seen (once, few, many), or a class if it is expanded.

>TRBJ2-7|.|TRBV3-1|few
TGTGCCAGCAGCCAAGGTCCGGGAAAGAGCTACGAGCAGTACTTC
CASSQGPGKSYEQYF
>TRBJ1-3|.|TRBV3-1|.
TGTGCCAGCAGCCATCTTCAGGGGTCACTCCCTTACTCTGGAAACACCATATATTTT
CASSHLQGSLPYSGNTIYF
>TRBJ2-5|TRBD1|TRBV20-1|few
TGCAGTGCCATTCGGACAGGGAAGGCGCAGGAGACCCAGTACTTC
CSAIRTGKAQETQYF
>TRBJ2-2|.|TRBV3-1|few
TGTGCCAGCAGCCAAGATCGGGCGGCCACAGGGGAGCTGTTTTTT
CASSQDRAATGELFF
>TRBJ2-3|TRBD2|TRBV3-1|few
TGTGCCAGCAGTCCAGTAAGCGGGGGAGGGGGAGATACGCAGTATTTT
CASSPVSGGGGDTQYF
>TRBJ2-7|TRBD1|TRBV6-1|many
TGTGCCAGCAGGGGACAGGGGGCAGTTGAGCAGTACTTC
CASRGQGAVEQYF
>TRBJ2-1|TRBD1|TRBV20-1|once
TGCAGTGCTAGGCTCATCGGACAGGGTGATTACAATGAGCAGTTCTTC
CSARLIGQGDYNEQFF
>TRBJ2-2|.|TRBV27|.
TGTGCCACCCACGGATCGACCGGGGAGCTGTTTTTT
CATHGSTGELFF
>TRBJ2-1|.|TRBV27|many
TGTGCCAGCAGTTTATTCAACTCCGACAATGAGCAGTTCTTC
CASSLFNSDNEQFF
>TRBJ2-1|.|TRBV12-3/TRBV12-4|many
TGTGCCAGCAGGCCCCCGGGGGAACCCGAGCAGTTCTTC
CASRPPGEPEQFF
>TRBJ2-5|.|TRBV7-9|.
TGTGCCAGCAGCTTAGCCATGAGTAAAGACGCCGAGGAGACCCAGTACTTC
CASSLAMSKDAEETQYF
>TRBJ2-3|.|TRBV28|few
TGTGCCAGCAGAGAACTAGGGAGGAGCACAGATACGCAGTATTTT
CASRELGRSTDTQYF
>TRBJ2-1|TRBD2|TRBV18|.
TGTGCCAGCTCACCCTACCCTAGCGGGAGCCCCAATGAGCAGTTCTTC
CASSPYPSGSPNEQFF
>TRBJ2-3|.|TRBV5-1|.
TGCGCCAGCAGCTTAAGCCCGCTGACAGATACGCAGTATTTT
CASSLSPLTDTQYF
>TRBJ1-1|.|TRBV25-1|.
TGTGCCAGCAGTGAAGGGGGCTGGACTGAAGCTTTCTTT
CASSEGGWTEAFF
>TRBJ2-7|TRBD1|TRBV4-1|many
TGCGCCAGCAGCACCCGGGACAGGGTTGACGAGCAGTACTTC
CASSTRDRVDEQYF